This TCR beta chain was documented in a study of CD8 T cells in ankylosing spondylitis. General observations from the study: In the blood and synovial fluid of reactive arthritis, some motif variants had been previously reported. About 8 highly homologous variants made up a TCR beta motif, and this motif appeared characteristic of ankylosing spondylitis blood.

Each CDR3 protein gets one entry after TCRdb re-called the 5' RACE reads with MiXCR. The sample yields hundreds of thousands of distinct CDR3 sequences, over 9.5% seen once. This clonotype has just a few counts. Its antigen is unidentified. The germline V and J ends were trimmed by 6 bases and 3 bases, with 14 bases remaining between them. Germline CDR1 is MNHNS and CDR2 is SASEGT. The length of the CDR3 is 15 residues. This clonotype was obtained from a male donor with ankylosing spondylitis. The J gene is TRBJ2-2, the V gene TRBV6-1, with D maybe TRBD1 (6 bases). Sequencing input: blood, either unsorted or a sorted T cell fraction (not recorded which). The CDR3 sequence is CASRRHRVHTGELFF. Written as DNA, the CDR3 is TGTGCCAGCAGGCGACACAGGGTCCACACCGGGGAGCTGTTTTTT.